These 3 T cell receptor beta chains were sequenced from one sample in a study of post-analysis software for immune sequencing data. Findings and caveats of the study: Patients used several TRBV segments, including TRBV5-6, TRBV5-1 and TRBV20-1, more often than controls.

Every TCR beta cDNA library bore unique molecular identifiers. MiXCR, applied by TCRdb to the PCR reads, yields one record per CDR3 protein. The sample lists hundreds of thousands of distinct CDR3 sequences; 30% were seen once. These receptors lack a known antigen. The sequenced material came from blood. These receptors came from a girl aged 10 to 17 with multiple sclerosis.

This clonotype was counted between two and nine times. V and J are TRBV20-1 and TRBJ2-6; TRBD1 is a possible D gene (7 bases). The V end lost 1 base, the J end lost 0 bases, and 13 bases lay between the germline ends. The CDR3 is 17 amino acids. Germline CDR1 reads DFQATT; CDR2 reads SNEGSKA (reference sequence). CDR3: CSARGRGQYSGANVLTF. The CDR3, as DNA: TGCAGTGCTAGAGGGCGGGGACAGTACTCTGGGGCCAACGTCCTGACTTTC.

The chain is built from TRBV12-3 or TRBV12-4 and TRBJ1-5; D ambiguous. The CDR3 runs 14 residues. The V gene lost 6 bases and the J gene lost 1 base, with 10 bases spanning the gap. The CDR3 bases are TGTGCCAGCAGGGCGAAGATGAGCAATCAGCCCCAGCATTTT. Translation gives CASRAKMSNQPQHF.

This clonotype was seen at least ten times. This rearrangement joins TRBV4-1 to TRBJ1-5; the match to TRBD1 covers 7 bases. CDR3 length equals 15 residues. V was clipped by 0 bases and J by 2 bases; unmatched bases: 1. The germline gives CDR1 MGHRA, CDR2 YSYEKL. As DNA, the CDR3 is TGCGCCAGCAGCCAAGAGGGGACAGGCAATCAGCCCCAGCATTTT. Amino acid sequence: CASSQEGTGNQPQHF.